This T cell receptor beta chain was sequenced in a study of T cell repertoires in cytomegalovirus infection. Whole-study context: Evidence of both CMV infection and a matching HLA type came from public TCR beta signatures.

TCRdb reprocessed the reads via MiXCR and lists one record per CDR3 protein. Of roughly 630,000 distinct CDR3 sequences in the sample, 20% to 25% are singletons; the top ten hold roughly 8%. Trimming cost V 2 bases and J 2 bases, with 12 bases left between them. CDR1 and CDR2 (germline): SGHTA, FQGNSA. This CDR3 spans 15 amino acids. Whole-study results and caveats: CMV-specific TCR beta clonotypes restricted by HLA-C dominated the ex vivo response. Cumulative frequency of public TCR beta families picked out carriers of CMV plus the relevant HLA.

This clonotype was seen many times. Its antigen is still unknown. The rearrangement uses TRBV7-2 and TRBJ2-5, with D perhaps TRBD1 (6 bases). This sequence was found in a human donor in good health (CMV status not recorded). Some clones in this sample may be carry-over from other donors' samples. Input material: CD8+ T cells from PBMCs. CDR3 in amino acids: CASSLILGQQETQYF. Here the CDR3 DNA reads TGTGCCAGCAGCTTAATTCTCGGACAGCAAGAGACCCAGTACTTC.